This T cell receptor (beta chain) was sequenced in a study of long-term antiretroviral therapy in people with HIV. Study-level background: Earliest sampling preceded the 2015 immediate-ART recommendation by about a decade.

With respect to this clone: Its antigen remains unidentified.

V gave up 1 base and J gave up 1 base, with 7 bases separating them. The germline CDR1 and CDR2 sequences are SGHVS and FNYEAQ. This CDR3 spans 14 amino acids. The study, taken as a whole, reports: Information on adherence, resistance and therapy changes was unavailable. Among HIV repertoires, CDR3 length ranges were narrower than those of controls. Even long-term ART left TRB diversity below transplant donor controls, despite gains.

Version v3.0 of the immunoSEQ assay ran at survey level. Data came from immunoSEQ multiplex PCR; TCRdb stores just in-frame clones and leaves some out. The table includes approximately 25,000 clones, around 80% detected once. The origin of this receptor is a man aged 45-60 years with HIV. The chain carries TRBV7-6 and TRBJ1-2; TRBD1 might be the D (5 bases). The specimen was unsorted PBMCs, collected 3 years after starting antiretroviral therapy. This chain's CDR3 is CASSLDGGNYGYTF. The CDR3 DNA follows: TGTGCCAGCAGCTTAGATGGGGGTAACTATGGCTACACCTTC.